These 8 T cell receptor beta chains were all obtained from the same sample, sequenced in a study of T cells in localized non-small cell lung cancer. The assay was immunoSEQ multiplex PCR, and TCRdb's table has in-frame clones only and misses some. The repertoire holds about 83,000 clones, with over 75% as singletons. The input for sequencing was peripheral blood, taken before any cancer treatment. These receptor sequences come from a female donor of 60 years or more with stage I lung adenocarcinoma.

The chain couples TRBV4-1 to TRBJ1-4, with D hard to call. CDR3 length: 17 amino acids. Germline V CDR1 and CDR2: MGHRA, YSYEKL. With 0 bases removed from V and 7 bases from J, the gap between germline ends came to 18 bases. CDR3 nucleotide sequence: TGCGCCAGCAGCCAAGAATCCGGAGGGTATAGGACTGAAAAACTGTTTTTT. Translating it yields CASSQESGGYRTEKLFF.

The rearrangement joins TRBV15 to TRBJ2-5; the D gene is possibly TRBD1 (6 bases). The germline CDR1 and CDR2 sequences are LNHNV and YYDKDF (reference sequence). V lost 1 base and J 2 bases, leaving 8 bases between the germline ends. The CDR3 totals 14 residues. The CDR3 sequence is CATSRGTEQETQYF. The CDR3 DNA reads as TGTGCCACCAGCAGAGGGACAGAGCAAGAGACCCAGTACTTC.

This chain uses TRBV6-5 with TRBJ1-3, with D possibly matching TRBD1 (5 bases). Trimming removed 6 bases from V and 0 bases from J, with 12 bases in between. The CDR3 sequence is 15 residues long. The germline CDR1 and CDR2 sequences are MNHEY and SVGAGI. This CDR3 reads CASREGPGSGNTIYF. DNA for the CDR3: TGTGCCAGCAGAGAGGGGCCGGGCTCTGGAAACACCATATATTTT.

The chain recombines TRBV15 with TRBJ2-7; D possibly uses TRBD1 or TRBD2 (5 bases each). There are 15 residues in the CDR3. Deletions cut 0 bases from V and 0 bases from J, with 9 bases between. Germline CDR1 reads LNHNV; CDR2 reads YYDKDF (reference sequence). CDR3 in DNA: TGTGCCACCAGCAGAGACCCAGGGAGCTCCTACGAGCAGTACTTC. As protein: CATSRDPGSSYEQYF.

The V gene is TRBV7-2, the J gene TRBJ2-1; D could derive from TRBD1 or TRBD2 (8 bases each). CDR3 length equals 15 residues. Germline assignment: CDR1 SGHTA and CDR2 FQGNSA. V was pared by 5 bases and J by 4 bases, with 15 bases between. CDR3 protein: CASSPGGTGYNEQFF. The CDR3, as DNA: TGTGCCAGCAGCCCGGGGGGGACAGGATACAATGAGCAGTTCTTC.

This clone was found once. The chain is built from TRBV7-9 and TRBJ1-2, with D maybe TRBD1 (5 bases). This CDR3 is built from 15 residues. The ends were cut back, 1 base at V and 3 bases at J, with 12 bases in the middle. Germline CDR1 is SEHNR and CDR2 is FQNEAQ (reference sequence). This chain's CDR3 is CASSLDPTGDYGYTF. The DNA of the CDR3 is TGTGCCAGCAGCTTAGATCCCACAGGAGACTATGGCTACACCTTC.

The chain links TRBV4-3 to TRBJ1-2; D call uncertain. This CDR3 region has 16 residues. The germline V gene has CDR1 LGHNA and CDR2 YSLEER. The V and J ends lost 3 bases and 4 bases respectively, with 18 bases between them. This CDR3 reads CASSQASARTGYGYTF. The CDR3 nucleotides are TGCGCCAGCAGCCAGGCCTCGGCGAGGACGGGCTATGGCTACACCTTC.

The chain recombines TRBV7-6 with TRBJ2-3; D unresolved. Between the trimmed V and J ends, which lost 1 base and 4 bases, there was a span of 6 bases. The CDR3 sequence is 13 residues long. Germline CDR1 SGHVS, CDR2 FNYEAQ. CDR3 sequence reads: CASSLGFADTQYF. DNA of the CDR3: TGTGCCAGCAGCTTAGGGTTCGCAGATACGCAGTATTTT.